The clone carrying this T cell receptor beta chain was recorded a few times. CDR1 is LNHDA, CDR2 SQIVND, per germline (reference sequence). Between the trimmed V and J ends, which lost 3 bases and 5 bases, there was a span of 14 bases. The CDR3 contains 15 residues. These data belong to a study of T cell responses to AZD1222 COVID-19 vaccine. Method: immunoSEQ multiplex PCR; TCRdb's copy keeps in-frame clones and lacks some. The profile covers some 150,000 clones, with 85% to 95% appearing a single time and 1.5% taken by the ten largest. The specimen comprised peripheral blood, sampled 28 days after the second AZD1222 dose. The clonotype originates from an adult who received the AZD1222 COVID-19 vaccine. This chain connects TRBV19 to TRBJ1-5; no firm D call. The DNA for the CDR3 is TGTGCCAGTAGTATTAGCAACTGGGTTGATCAGCCCCAGCATTTT. Translating it yields CASSISNWVDQPQHF.